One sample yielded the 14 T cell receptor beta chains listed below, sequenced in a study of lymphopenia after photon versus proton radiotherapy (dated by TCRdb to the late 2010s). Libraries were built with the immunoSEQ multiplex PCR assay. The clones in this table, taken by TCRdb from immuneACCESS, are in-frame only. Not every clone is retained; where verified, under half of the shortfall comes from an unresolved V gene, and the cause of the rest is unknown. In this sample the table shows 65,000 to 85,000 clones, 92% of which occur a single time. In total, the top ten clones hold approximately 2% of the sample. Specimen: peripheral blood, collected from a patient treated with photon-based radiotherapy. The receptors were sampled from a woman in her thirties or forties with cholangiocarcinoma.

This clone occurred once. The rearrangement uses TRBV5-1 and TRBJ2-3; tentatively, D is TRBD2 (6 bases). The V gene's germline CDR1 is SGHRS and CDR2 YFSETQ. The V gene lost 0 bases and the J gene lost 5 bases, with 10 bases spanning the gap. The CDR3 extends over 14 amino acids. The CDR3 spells CASSLGRDRDTQYF. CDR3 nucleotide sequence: TGCGCCAGCAGCTTGGGGAGGGACCGAGATACGCAGTATTTT.

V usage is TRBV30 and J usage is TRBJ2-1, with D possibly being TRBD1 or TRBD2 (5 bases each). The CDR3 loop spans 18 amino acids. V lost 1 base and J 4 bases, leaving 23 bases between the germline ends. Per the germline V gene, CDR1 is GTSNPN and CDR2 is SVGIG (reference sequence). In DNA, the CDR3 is TGTGCCTGGAGTGGCAACCCCGGGGCCCAGGTTCTATACAATGAGCAGTTCTTC. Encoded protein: CAWSGNPGAQVLYNEQFF.

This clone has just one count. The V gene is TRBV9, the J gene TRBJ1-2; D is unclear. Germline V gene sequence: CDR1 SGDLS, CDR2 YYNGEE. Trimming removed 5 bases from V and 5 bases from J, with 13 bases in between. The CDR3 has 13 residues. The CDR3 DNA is TGTGCCAGCAGTCTAACTCTGTCGTATGGCTACACCTTC. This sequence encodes CASSLTLSYGYTF.

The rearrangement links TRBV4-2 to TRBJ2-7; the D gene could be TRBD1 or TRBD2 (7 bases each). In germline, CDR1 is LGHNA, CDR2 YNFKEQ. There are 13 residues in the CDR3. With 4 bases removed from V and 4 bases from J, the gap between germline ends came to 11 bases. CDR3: CASSPRGGYEQYF. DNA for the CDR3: TGTGCCAGCAGCCCCAGGGGGGGTTACGAGCAGTACTTC.

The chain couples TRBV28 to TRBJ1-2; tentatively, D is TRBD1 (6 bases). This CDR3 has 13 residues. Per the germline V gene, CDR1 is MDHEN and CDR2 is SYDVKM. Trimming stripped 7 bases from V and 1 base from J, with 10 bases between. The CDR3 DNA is TGTGCCAGCACCGAACAGGGTAACTATGGCTACACCTTC. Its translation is CASTEQGNYGYTF.

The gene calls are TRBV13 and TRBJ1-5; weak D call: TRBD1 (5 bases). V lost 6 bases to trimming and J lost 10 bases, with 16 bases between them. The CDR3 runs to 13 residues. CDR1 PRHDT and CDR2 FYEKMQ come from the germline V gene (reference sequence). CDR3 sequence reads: CASSQTREEPQHF. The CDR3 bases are TGTGCCAGCAGTCAAACCAGGGAGGAACCCCAGCATTTT. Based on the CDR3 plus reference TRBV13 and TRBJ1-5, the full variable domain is AAGVIQSPRHLIKEKRETATLKCYPIPRHDTVYWYQQGPGQDPQFLISFYEKMQSDKGSIPDRFSAQQFSDYHSELNMSSLELGDSALYFCASSQTREEPQHFGDGTRLSIL.

CDR3 sequence: CASSLVAGSGSGELFF. The CDR3 nucleotides are TGCGCCAGCAGCTTGGTAGCAGGAAGCGGGTCCGGGGAGCTGTTTTTT. The genes are TRBV5-1 and TRBJ2-2; tentatively, D is TRBD2 (6 bases). Trimming shortened V by 0 bases and J by 6 bases, and 15 bases separated the two germline ends. CDR3 length: 16 amino acids. Germline values: CDR1 SGHRS, CDR2 YFSETQ.

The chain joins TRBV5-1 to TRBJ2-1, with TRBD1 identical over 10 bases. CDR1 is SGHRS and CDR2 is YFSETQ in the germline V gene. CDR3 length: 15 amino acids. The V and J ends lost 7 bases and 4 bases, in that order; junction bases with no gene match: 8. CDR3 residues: CASHLGQGTYNEQFF. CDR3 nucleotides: TGCGCCAGCCATTTGGGACAGGGGACTTACAATGAGCAGTTCTTC.

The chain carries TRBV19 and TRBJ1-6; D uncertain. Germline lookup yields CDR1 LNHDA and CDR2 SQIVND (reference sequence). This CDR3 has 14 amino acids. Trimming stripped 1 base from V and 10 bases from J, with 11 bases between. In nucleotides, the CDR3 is TGTGCCAGTAGTATAGGCCAGAGAGACTCACCCCTCCACTTT. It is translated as CASSIGQRDSPLHF.

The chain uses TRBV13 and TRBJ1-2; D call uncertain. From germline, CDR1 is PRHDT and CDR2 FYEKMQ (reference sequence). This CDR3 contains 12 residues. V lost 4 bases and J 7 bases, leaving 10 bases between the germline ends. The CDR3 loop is CASSSRSGGYTF. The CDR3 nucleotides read TGTGCCAGCAGCTCCCGTTCAGGTGGCTACACCTTC.

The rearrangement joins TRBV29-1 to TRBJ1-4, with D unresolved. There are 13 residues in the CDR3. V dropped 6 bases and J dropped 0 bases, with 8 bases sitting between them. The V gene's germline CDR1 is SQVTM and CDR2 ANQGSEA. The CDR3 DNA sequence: TGCAGCGTCCAGACCGCAACTAATGAAAAACTGTTTTTT. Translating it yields CSVQTATNEKLFF.

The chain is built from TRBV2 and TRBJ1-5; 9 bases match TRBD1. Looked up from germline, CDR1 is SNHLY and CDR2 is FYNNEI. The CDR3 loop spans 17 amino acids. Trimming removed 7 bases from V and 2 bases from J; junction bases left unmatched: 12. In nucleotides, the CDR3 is TGTGCCAGCACCCCGGGGACAGGGAAGGTAGGCAATCAGCCCCAGCATTTT. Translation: CASTPGTGKVGNQPQHF.

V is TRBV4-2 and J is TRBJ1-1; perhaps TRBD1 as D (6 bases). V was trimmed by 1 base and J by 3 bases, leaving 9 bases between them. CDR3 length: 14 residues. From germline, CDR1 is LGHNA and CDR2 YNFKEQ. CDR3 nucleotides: TGTGCCAGCAGCCAAGGGGCAGGGGACACTGAAGCTTTCTTT. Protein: CASSQGAGDTEAFF.

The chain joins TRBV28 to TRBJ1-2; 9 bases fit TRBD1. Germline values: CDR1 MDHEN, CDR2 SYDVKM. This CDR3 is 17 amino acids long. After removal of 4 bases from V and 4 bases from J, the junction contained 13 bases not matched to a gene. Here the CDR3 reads CASSSPGQGHSPYGYTF. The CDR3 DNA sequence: TGTGCCAGCAGTTCGCCGGGACAGGGCCACTCCCCCTATGGCTACACCTTC.